This T cell receptor (beta chain) comes out of a study of blood T cell repertoires in COVID-19. The authors' processing: Reference gene primer amplification gave nucleated cell count estimates. Using immunoSEQ multiplex PCR, the repertoire was profiled, and TCRdb retains in-frame clones only, with some absent. V, J and clone size reflect that table, while D and trimming were determined from the DNA. Found here are roughly 5,100 clones, about 88% of them singletons; the top ten hold roughly 3.1%. V gave up 11 bases and J gave up 7 bases, with 22 bases separating them. The CDR3 totals 14 residues. The V gene's germline CDR1 is MGHRA and CDR2 YSYEKL.

Sequencing used peripheral blood. This chain joins TRBV4-1 and TRBJ2-3; maybe TRBD2 (7 bases). This receptor was obtained from a woman at least 80 years old with acute or convalescent COVID-19. CDR3 sequence (DNA): TGCGCCGGGGGCCGCGGGGGAGGTGCGAATACGCAGTATTTT. It specifies CAGGRGGGANTQYF.